Listed here is a single T cell receptor (beta chain). Its antigen is as yet unknown. This sample is drawn from a study of regulatory T cells in long-lasting Graves disease. In building TCR beta libraries, iRepertoire HTBI primers were used together with Arm-PCR of CDR3 regions. TCRdb used MiXCR to reprocess the multiplex PCR reads, holding one entry per CDR3 protein. The sample includes about 500,000 distinct CDR3 sequences, 12% of them seen just once. Study results and caveats: Relative to newly diagnosed Graves' patients, persistent ones had lower TCR diversity.

Trimming took 7 bases from V and 5 from J, leaving 14 bases between them. The CDR3 totals 14 residues. Germline CDR1 MNHNS, CDR2 SASEGT. As to time point: newly diagnosed GD, antithyroid drugs for less than 3 months. Isolated PBMC RNA provided the starting material for the TCR library. These data were also filed under a second study, of T cells in Graves' hyperthyroidism and ophthalmopathy. That source adds: Among clonotypes expanded in thyroid above 0.001, most were also found in blood. Ophthalmopathy and stable hyperthyroidism were separated by a 13 V-J model. Before onset, ophthalmopathy was predicted by the model a median 6.5 months earlier.

The chain carries TRBV6-1 and TRBJ2-2; TRBD1 is a possible D gene (5 bases). This sequence was found in a woman aged 25 to 39 with Graves disease. Sequences were derived from peripheral blood mononuclear cells (PBMCs), sampled at new diagnosis, from a patient treated with antithyroid drugs. For the CDR3, the DNA is TGTGCCAGCATTCGTCAGGGCCCTACCGGGGAGCTGTTTTTT. Amino acids: CASIRQGPTGELFF.